A selection of T cell receptor beta chains follows, all from one sample in a study of CD8+ T cells in alopecia areata. Libraries were prepared by immunoSEQ multiplex PCR; TCRdb keeps only in-frame clonotypes and omits some of them. The data show 150,000 to 200,000 clones, with about 71% seen just once and 0.91% held by the top ten. The starting material was CD4+ T cells sorted from blood, obtained at week 4, from a patient treated with tofacitinib. These TCRs come from a human donor with alopecia areata. CDR3s include the opening cysteine and the closing phenylalanine or tryptophan. D genes are given only for firm matches. The size field is filled for only some rows; it gives once, few, many or a size class.

D gene	V gene	J gene	clone size	CDR3 protein	CDR3 DNA
NA	TRBV29-1	TRBJ2-7	NA	CSVVGQSYEQYF	TGCAGCGTTGTAGGACAGTCCTACGAGCAGTACTTC
NA	TRBV30	TRBJ1-2	NA	CAWSVGQGGHYGYTF	TGTGCCTGGAGTGTAGGGCAGGGCGGTCACTATGGCTACACCTTC
NA	TRBV2	TRBJ2-5	few	CASSEFETQYF	TGTGCCAGCAGTGAGTTTGAGACCCAGTACTTC
NA	TRBV30	TRBJ2-5	NA	CAWSAGHFQETQYF	TGTGCCTGGAGTGCCGGACATTTCCAAGAGACCCAGTACTTC
NA	TRBV15	TRBJ2-5	NA	CATSREGHGETQYF	TGTGCCACCAGCAGAGAGGGACACGGGGAGACCCAGTACTTC
NA	TRBV5-4	TRBJ1-2	NA	CASSPRDVGYGYTF	TGTGCCAGCAGCCCGCGGGACGTCGGCTATGGCTACACCTTC
TRBD1	TRBV18	TRBJ1-1	NA	CASSPRQGNTEAFF	TGTGCCAGCTCACCTAGACAGGGGAACACTGAAGCTTTCTTT
TRBD1	TRBV6-5	TRBJ2-4	NA	CASSYSGQGSIQYF	TGTGCCAGCAGTTACTCGGGACAGGGGAGCATTCAGTACTTC
NA	TRBV6-5	TRBJ2-4	NA	CASSYSGRNIQYF	TGTGCCAGCAGTTACTCAGGGAGGAACATTCAGTACTTC
NA	TRBV9	TRBJ2-7	NA	CASSVAAGAYEQYF	TGTGCCAGCAGCGTAGCGGCGGGTGCCTACGAGCAGTACTTC
NA	TRBV4-2	TRBJ2-7	NA	CASSHGNSYEQYF	TGTGCCAGCAGCCACGGAAACTCCTACGAGCAGTACTTC
NA	TRBV30	TRBJ1-3	NA	CAWSVSGNTIYF	TGTGCCTGGAGTGTATCTGGAAACACCATATATTTT
NA	TRBV2	TRBJ2-7	NA	CASLADRTYEQYF	TGTGCCAGCTTGGCGGACAGAACCTACGAGCAGTACTTC
NA	TRBV7-2	TRBJ1-1	NA	CASSEGGRQAFF	TGTGCCAGCAGCGAGGGGGGGCGACAGGCTTTCTTT
NA	TRBV5-1	TRBJ1-6	NA	CASSLGNSPLHF	TGCGCCAGCAGCTTAGGTAATTCACCCCTCCACTTT
NA	TRBV4-3	TRBJ2-5	few	CASSSGLQETQYF	TGCGCCAGCAGCTCCGGACTTCAAGAGACCCAGTACTTC
NA	TRBV7-2	TRBJ2-7	NA	CASSLDPSYEQYF	TGTGCCAGCAGCTTAGACCCTTCCTACGAGCAGTACTTC
NA	TRBV10-3	TRBJ1-1	few	CAIKSSRDGENTEAFF	TGTGCCATCAAGAGTAGCCGGGACGGTGAAAACACTGAAGCTTTCTTT
TRBD2	TRBV30	TRBJ2-3	NA	CAWSDGLGVQYF	TGTGCCTGGAGTGACGGACTAGGAGTGCAGTATTTT
NA	TRBV7-9	TRBJ2-1	few	CASSYYNEQFF	TGTGCCAGCAGTTACTACAATGAGCAGTTCTTC
NA	TRBV30	TRBJ2-5	once	CAWSVRGAEETQYF	TGTGCCTGGAGTGTACGAGGGGCCGAGGAGACCCAGTACTTC
NA	TRBV9	TRBJ1-4	NA	CASTPGGEHEKLFF	TGTGCCAGCACCCCCGGGGGGGAGCATGAAAAACTGTTTTTT
TRBD1	TRBV29-1	TRBJ2-2	NA	CSGRQGVAGELFF	TGCAGCGGACGACAGGGAGTCGCCGGGGAGCTGTTTTTT
NA	TRBV11-2	TRBJ2-7	NA	CASSLDRTAYEQYF	TGTGCCAGCAGCTTAGACAGGACAGCCTACGAGCAGTACTTC
TRBD2	TRBV15	TRBJ2-1	once	CATRLAGLNEQFF	TGTGCCACGAGACTAGCGGGGCTCAATGAGCAGTTCTTC
TRBD1	TRBV5-1	TRBJ1-2	NA	CASSQSTGAGYTF	TGCGCCAGCAGCCAATCTACAGGGGCGGGCTACACCTTC
NA	TRBV30	TRBJ1-5	NA	CAWSVRGISNQPQHF	TGTGCCTGGAGTGTACGGGGGATTAGCAATCAGCCCCAGCATTTT
NA	TRBV30	TRBJ2-1	NA	CAWRRNPTEQFF	TGTGCCTGGAGGAGGAATCCCACCGAGCAGTTCTTC
NA	TRBV5-1	TRBJ2-7	few	CASSMTESYEQYF	TGCGCCAGCAGCATGACGGAGTCCTACGAGCAGTACTTC
NA	TRBV2	TRBJ1-2	NA	CASRQDTYGYTF	TGTGCCAGCCGACAGGATACGTATGGCTACACCTTC
NA	TRBV30	TRBJ2-7	few	CAWSVQDYEQYF	TGTGCCTGGAGTGTGCAGGACTACGAGCAGTACTTC
TRBD1	TRBV30	TRBJ1-6	NA	CAWSTGQVAGSPLHF	TGTGCCTGGAGTACGGGACAGGTCGCGGGTTCACCCCTCCACTTT
NA	TRBV9	TRBJ2-5	NA	CASSVDAEETQYF	TGTGCCAGCAGCGTAGATGCGGAGGAGACCCAGTACTTC
TRBD1	TRBV5-1	TRBJ1-1	NA	CASSWGGTGSTEAFF	TGCGCCAGCAGCTGGGGCGGGACAGGGTCCACTGAAGCTTTCTTT
NA	TRBV29-1	TRBJ1-5	NA	CSVGQGNQPQHF	TGCAGCGTTGGCCAGGGGAATCAGCCCCAGCATTTT
NA	TRBV6-6	TRBJ2-1	NA	CASSYLGEQDEQFF	TGTGCCAGCAGTTACCTGGGGGAGCAGGATGAGCAGTTCTTC
NA	TRBV7-7	TRBJ2-6	NA	CASSPGNGANVLTF	TGTGCTAGCAGCCCAGGTAATGGGGCCAACGTCCTGACTTTC
NA	TRBV7-9	TRBJ1-5	NA	CASSPPGVSRQPQHF	TGTGCCAGCAGCCCCCCTGGTGTCAGCCGCCAGCCCCAGCATTTT
TRBD1	TRBV10-3	TRBJ2-3	few	CAANNRGSTDTQYF	TGTGCCGCCAACAACAGGGGAAGCACAGATACGCAGTATTTT
NA	TRBV29-1	TRBJ2-1	NA	CSVEVVGDGEQFF	TGCAGCGTTGAGGTAGTGGGGGATGGTGAGCAGTTCTTC
NA	TRBV20-1	TRBJ1-2	NA	CSALGNGYTF	TGCAGTGCATTGGGTAATGGCTACACCTTC
TRBD2	TRBV7-2	TRBJ2-3	few	CASSPGTSGGADTQYF	TGTGCCAGCAGCCCGGGGACTAGCGGGGGTGCAGATACGCAGTATTTT
NA	TRBV6-5	TRBJ2-7	NA	CASTDPGGTYEQYF	TGTGCCAGCACAGACCCTGGGGGAACCTACGAGCAGTACTTC
TRBD2	TRBV9	TRBJ2-1	NA	CASSVDDSGGLYNEQFF	TGTGCCAGCAGCGTAGATGATAGCGGGGGTTTATACAATGAGCAGTTCTTC
TRBD1	TRBV5-1	TRBJ1-2	NA	CASSSTQGSYGYTF	TGCGCCAGCAGCTCGACACAGGGGAGTTATGGCTACACCTTC
NA	TRBV30	TRBJ1-6	few	CAWSRTSGPLHF	TGTGCCTGGAGTCGGACGAGTGGACCCCTCCACTTT
NA	TRBV6-5	TRBJ1-2	NA	CASSSGGGRNGYTF	TGTGCCAGCAGTTCCGGGGGAGGCCGAAATGGCTACACCTTC
TRBD1	TRBV29-1	TRBJ2-5	few	CSVRTGEETQYF	TGCAGCGTTAGGACAGGGGAAGAGACCCAGTACTTC
NA	TRBV10-2	TRBJ1-5	NA	CASSDQSNQPQHF	TGCGCCAGCAGTGATCAGAGCAATCAGCCCCAGCATTTT
TRBD1	TRBV6-6	TRBJ1-2	NA	CASSSTGGPTVGYTF	TGTGCCAGCAGTTCGACAGGGGGCCCAACGGTTGGCTACACCTTC